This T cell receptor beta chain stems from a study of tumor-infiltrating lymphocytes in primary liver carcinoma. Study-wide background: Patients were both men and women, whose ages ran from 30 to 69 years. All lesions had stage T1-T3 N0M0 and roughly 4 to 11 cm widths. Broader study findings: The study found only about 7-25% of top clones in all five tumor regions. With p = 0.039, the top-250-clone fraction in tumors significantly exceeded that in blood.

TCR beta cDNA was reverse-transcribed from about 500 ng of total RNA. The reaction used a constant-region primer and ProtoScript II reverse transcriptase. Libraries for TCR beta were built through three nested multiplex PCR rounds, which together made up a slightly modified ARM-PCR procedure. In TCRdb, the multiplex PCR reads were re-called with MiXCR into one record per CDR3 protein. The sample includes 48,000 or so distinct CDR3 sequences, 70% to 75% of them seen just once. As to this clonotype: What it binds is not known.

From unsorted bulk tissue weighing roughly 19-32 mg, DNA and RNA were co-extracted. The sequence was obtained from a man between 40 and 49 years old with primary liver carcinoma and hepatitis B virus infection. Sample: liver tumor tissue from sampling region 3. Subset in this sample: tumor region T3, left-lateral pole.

The CDR3 sequence is CASSMNDSYEQFF. The CDR3 bases are TGTGCCAGCAGCATGAATGATTCCTATGAGCAGTTCTTC. The V call is TRBV11-2, the J call TRBJ2-1; D is undetermined. The CDR3 spans 13 residues. The germline CDR1 and CDR2 sequences are SGHAT and FQNNGV. V was cut by 5 bases and J by 8 bases, with 13 bases left in between.